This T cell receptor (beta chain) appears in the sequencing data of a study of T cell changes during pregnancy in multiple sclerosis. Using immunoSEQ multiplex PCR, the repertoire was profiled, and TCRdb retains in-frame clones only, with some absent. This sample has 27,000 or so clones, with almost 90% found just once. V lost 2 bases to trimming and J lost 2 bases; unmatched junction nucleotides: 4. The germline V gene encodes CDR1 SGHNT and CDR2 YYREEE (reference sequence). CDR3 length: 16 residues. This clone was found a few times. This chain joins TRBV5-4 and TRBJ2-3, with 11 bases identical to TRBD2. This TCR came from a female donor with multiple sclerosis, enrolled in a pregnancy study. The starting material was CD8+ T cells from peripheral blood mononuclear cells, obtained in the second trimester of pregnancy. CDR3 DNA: TGTGCCAGCAGCTTCGCTAGCGGGGGGCTCACAGATACGCAGTATTTT. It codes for CASSFASGGLTDTQYF.